This TCR beta chain was recovered during a study of T cells after yellow fever vaccination. Study-wide points: Post-booster samples contained most primary-vaccination clones (approximately 95% CD4, almost 90% CD8). The study found a weaker secondary response that peaked faster, day 5 versus 15. Researchers noted that a small share of clonotypes showed up in both CD4 and CD8 compartments.

The authors made TCR cDNA by 5'RACE template switching, adding a universal primer site and UMIs. MiXCR, applied by TCRdb to the 5' RACE reads, yields one record per CDR3 protein. The repertoire has 200,000 to 300,000 distinct CDR3 sequences, approximately 3.5% of them found once; the top ten carry around 19%. The germline V gene encodes CDR1 SQVTM and CDR2 ANQGSEA. The length of the CDR3 is 17 residues. V lost 2 bases and J 4 bases, leaving 20 bases between the germline ends. This clonotype was found a few times. The antigen is unknown. Sample: PBMCs, taken 15 days after the yellow fever booster vaccination. The J gene is TRBJ2-2, the V gene TRBV29-1; the D is unclear. This sequence originates from a man aged 18 to 30 who received the YFV17D yellow fever vaccine. The CDR3 spells CSVEYLVERPRTGELFF. The CDR3 DNA is TGCAGCGTTGAATATTTAGTGGAAAGGCCTCGCACCGGGGAGCTGTTTTTT.